This entry lists 20 T cell receptor beta chains sequenced from one sample in a study of graft-versus-host responses after intestinal transplantation. Repertoires were generated with immunoSEQ multiplex PCR, while TCRdb's copy carries only in-frame clones and drops some. Of some 85,000 clones detected, around 90% appear once; the ten largest clones hold less than 9.5%. Which antigens these TCRs recognize remains unknown. The sample consisted of unstimulated CD8+ T cells sorted from spleen or lymph node cells, taken before transplant. The receptors were gathered from a human donor who was the organ donor for an intestinal transplant.

The J gene is TRBJ1-2, the V gene TRBV7-6; D may be TRBD1 (6 bases). Per germline, CDR1 SGHVS and CDR2 FNYEAQ. The length of the CDR3 is 17 residues. Between the trimmed V and J ends, which lost 5 bases and 4 bases, there was a span of 23 bases. DNA for the CDR3: TGTGCCAGCAGCCCGAACCCGGCGCGGGGGGCGGTCTATGGCTACACCTTC. It yields the protein CASSPNPARGAVYGYTF.

The chain has TRBV6-6 and TRBJ1-2; no reliable D call. Trimming removed 9 bases at V and 1 base at J, with 9 bases between. Germline V CDR1 and CDR2: MNHNY, SVGAGI (reference sequence). The CDR3 extends over 12 amino acids. CDR3 nucleotide sequence: TGTGCCAGTGTGCAGATTAACTATGGCTACACCTTC. This encodes CASVQINYGYTF.

The chain links TRBV23-1 to TRBJ1-5; weak D call: TRBD1 (6 bases). Being an ORF, TRBV23-1 has a function that is uncertain. This CDR3 has 17 amino acids. Between the trimmed V and J ends, which lost 0 bases and 6 bases, there was a span of 18 bases. The CDR3 spells CASSQSVRGAVFQPQHF. As DNA, the CDR3 is TGCGCCAGCAGTCAATCGGTGAGGGGGGCTGTGTTTCAGCCCCAGCATTTT.

As concerns this clone: The sample contains more than one DNA sequence encoding this CDR3. The V call is TRBV6-1, the J call TRBJ2-7; D is possibly TRBD2 (6 bases). CDR1 and CDR2 from the germline V gene are MNHNS and SASEGT. There are 13 residues in the CDR3. The germline V and J ends were trimmed by 4 bases and 2 bases, with 9 bases remaining between them. The CDR3 loop reads CASSAGGTYEQYF. Written as DNA, the CDR3 is TGTGCCAGCAGTGCCGGGGGTACCTACGAGCAGTACTTC.

The V gene is TRBV30, the J gene TRBJ1-3; D gene unclear. V gave up 0 bases and J gave up 0 bases, with 3 bases separating them. The CDR3 runs 13 residues. Germline assignment: CDR1 GTSNPN and CDR2 SVGIG (reference sequence). Here the CDR3 DNA reads TGTGCCTGGAGTGTAGGCTCTGGAAACACCATATATTTT. It codes for CAWSVGSGNTIYF.

The chain recombines TRBV7-9 with TRBJ1-2; 7 bases fit TRBD1. The CDR3 runs to 13 residues. V dropped 5 bases and J dropped 8; count of bases not matched to a gene: 8. Germline V gene sequence: CDR1 SEHNR, CDR2 FQNEAQ (reference sequence). The CDR3 coding sequence is TGTGCCAGCAGCCAAGGGGGCGCGGGGGGCTACACCTTC. This gives the protein CASSQGGAGGYTF. The full variable domain, rest sourced from reference TRBV7-9 and TRBJ1-2, is DTGVSQNPRHKITKRGQNVTFRCDPISEHNRLYWYRQTLGQGPEFLTYFQNEAQLEKSRLLSDRFSAERPKGSFSTLEIQRTEQGDSAMYLCASSQGGAGGYTFGSGTRLTVV.

The chain joins TRBV30 to TRBJ1-5, with D possibly being TRBD1 (6 bases). The V end was cut by 0 bases, the J end by 4 bases, with 7 bases between. CDR1 GTSNPN and CDR2 SVGIG come from the germline V gene (reference sequence). The CDR3 extends over 13 amino acids. Written as DNA, the CDR3 is TGTGCCTGGAGTGTACAGGGAAATCAGCCCCAGCATTTT. Protein: CAWSVQGNQPQHF.

The gene calls are TRBV7-9 and TRBJ2-6; 7 bases agree with TRBD1. The CDR3 extends over 18 amino acids. The V gene's germline CDR1 is SEHNR and CDR2 FQNEAQ (reference sequence). V was pared by 5 bases and J by 1 base, with 11 bases of the junction left unmatched. The CDR3 DNA reads as TGTGCCAGCAGCCTACCCGGGACAGTGGCTTCTGGGGCCAACGTCCTGACTTTC. Translation: CASSLPGTVASGANVLTF.

CDR3 in DNA: TGTGCCAGCAGTTTGACCCCGACGGTGAACACTGAAGCTTTCTTT. Its protein is CASSLTPTVNTEAFF. The chain uses TRBV28 and TRBJ1-1; D ambiguous. The V end lost 3 bases, the J end lost 0 bases, and 11 bases lay between the germline ends. Per germline, CDR1 MDHEN and CDR2 SYDVKM. This CDR3 region has 15 residues.

The rearrangement joins TRBV6-5 to TRBJ1-2; D possibly corresponds to TRBD1 (6 bases). Germline V gene data show CDR1 as MNHEY and CDR2 as SVGAGI. Trimming took off 2 bases at V and 6 bases at J, with 10 bases between the two ends. CDR3 length: 13 amino acids. The CDR3 is CASSYHTGNGYTF. The CDR3 region has the DNA TGTGCCAGCAGTTACCATACAGGGAATGGCTACACCTTC.

The gene calls are TRBV15 and TRBJ1-4; tentative D call: TRBD1 (6 bases). Trimming took 6 bases from V and 4 from J, leaving 9 bases between them. The CDR3 totals 13 residues. Germline V gene lookup returns CDR1 LNHNV and CDR2 YYDKDF (reference sequence). The CDR3 nucleotides are TGTGCCACCAGTTCAGGGGATAATGAAAAACTGTTTTTT. This codes for CATSSGDNEKLFF.

The gene calls are TRBV4-1 and TRBJ2-6; no reliable D call. The CDR3 sequence is 17 residues long. Germline V CDR1 and CDR2: MGHRA, YSYEKL. Trimming pared 1 base from V and 0 bases from J, leaving 10 bases between. This CDR3 reads CASSQGQESSGANVLTF. The CDR3, as DNA: TGCGCCAGCAGCCAAGGCCAGGAGAGCTCTGGGGCCAACGTCCTGACTTTC.

This chain joins TRBV19 and TRBJ1-2, with 8 bases lining up with TRBD1. In germline, CDR1 is LNHDA, CDR2 SQIVND (reference sequence). Unmatched junction bases numbered 23, after V lost 7 bases and J lost 1 base. This CDR3 contains 20 residues. The DNA for the CDR3 is TGTGCCAGTATTGCCCCTTCACCGGGACAGGAAAACACGATTAACTATGGCTACACCTTC. Translated, it gives CASIAPSPGQENTINYGYTF.

J is TRBJ1-1 and V is TRBV5-1; 9 nucleotides line up with TRBD1. The CDR3 loop spans 13 amino acids. Germline loops: CDR1 SGHRS, CDR2 YFSETQ. The V gene end was trimmed by 7 bases and the J gene end by 4 bases; junction bases not matched to a gene: 5. Here the CDR3 DNA reads TGCGCCAGCGGTACGACAGGGGGCACTGAAGCTTTCTTT. Protein sequence: CASGTTGGTEAFF.

This clone is a singleton in its sample. J is TRBJ2-1 and V is TRBV4-1; D perhaps matches TRBD2 (6 bases). The CDR3 has 16 residues. The germline CDR1 and CDR2 sequences are MGHRA and YSYEKL. V was cut by 3 bases and J by 7 bases, with 19 bases left in between. The CDR3 DNA sequence: TGCGCCAGCAGCCAGGGGATTAGCGGATCTATAAATGAGCAGTTCTTC. Its protein product is CASSQGISGSINEQFF.

A single count supports this clone. V usage is TRBV7-2 and J usage is TRBJ2-2, with 11 bases fitting TRBD2. Germline values: CDR1 SGHTA, CDR2 FQGNSA. This CDR3 has 16 residues. Trimming cost V 2 bases and J 6 bases; bases outside gene matches: 5. The CDR3 protein is CASSLNSGGASGELFF. The CDR3 DNA reads as TGTGCCAGCAGCTTAAATAGCGGGGGGGCATCCGGGGAGCTGTTTTTT. Full variable domain (missing parts from reference TRBV7-2 and TRBJ2-2): GAGVSQSPSNKVTEKGKDVELRCDPISGHTALYWYRQSLGQGLEFLIYFQGNSAPDKSGLPSDRFSAERTGGSVSTLTIQRTQQEDSAVYLCASSLNSGGASGELFFGEGSRLTVL.

This clone has a single count. This sequence joins TRBV30 and TRBJ1-2, with D uncertain. The CDR3 is 12 amino acids. Germline V lookup: CDR1 GTSNPN, CDR2 SVGIG (reference sequence). V lost 8 bases to trimming and J lost 8 bases, with 18 bases between them. This chain's CDR3 is CANPKGVGGYTF. Written as DNA, the CDR3 is TGTGCCAACCCCAAGGGAGTGGGAGGCTACACCTTC.

The count of this clone is one. The chain combines TRBV30 with TRBJ1-1, with D hard to call. V dropped 0 bases and J dropped 11 bases, with 25 bases sitting between them. The germline V gene encodes CDR1 GTSNPN and CDR2 SVGIG (reference sequence). The CDR3 spans 16 residues. In DNA form, the CDR3 reads TGTGCCTGGAGTGTCAAAAACCGGGAGACTAACCCTTGGGCTTTCTTT. Protein sequence: CAWSVKNRETNPWAFF.

The V and J genes are TRBV10-3 and TRBJ1-1, with D perhaps matching TRBD1 (6 bases). Per germline, CDR1 ENHRY and CDR2 SYGVKD. The CDR3 extends over 15 amino acids. V gave up 0 bases and J gave up 0 bases, with 8 bases separating them. CDR3 sequence reads: CAISESGTLNTEAFF. The CDR3 DNA follows: TGTGCCATCAGTGAGTCTGGGACACTGAACACTGAAGCTTTCTTT.

Only a few counts were recorded for this clone. The CDR3 DNA is TGTGCCAGCAGTTTACCACAGGGAGGGGGTTGGGACACTGAAGCTTTCTTT. Translated, it gives CASSLPQGGGWDTEAFF. The genes are TRBV28 and TRBJ1-1, with a tentative D call TRBD1 (6 bases). Per germline, CDR1 MDHEN and CDR2 SYDVKM. This CDR3 is built from 17 residues. Trimming removed 2 bases from V and 3 bases from J, with 19 bases in between. The full variable domain, in which reference TRBV28 and TRBJ1-1 provide the parts outside the CDR3, is DVKVTQSSRYLVKRTGEKVFLECVQDMDHENMFWYRQDPGLGLRLIYFSYDVKMKEKGDIPEGYSVSREKKERFSLILESASTNQTSMYLCASSLPQGGGWDTEAFFGQGTRLTVV.